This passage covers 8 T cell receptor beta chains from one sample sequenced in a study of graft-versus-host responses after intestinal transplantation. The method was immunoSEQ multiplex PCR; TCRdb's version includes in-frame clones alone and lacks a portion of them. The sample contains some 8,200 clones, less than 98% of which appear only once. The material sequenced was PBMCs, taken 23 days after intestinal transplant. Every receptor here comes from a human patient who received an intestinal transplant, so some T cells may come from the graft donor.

CDR3 bases: TGTGCCAGCCAAAGGGCAGGGGCCCACGAGCAGTACTTC. Its translation: CASQRAGAHEQYF. This chain links TRBV7-6 with TRBJ2-7; D is possibly TRBD1 (6 bases). The CDR3 length is 13 residues. The V end was cut by 8 bases, the J end by 5 bases, with 16 bases between. Looked up from germline, CDR1 is SGHVS and CDR2 is FNYEAQ.

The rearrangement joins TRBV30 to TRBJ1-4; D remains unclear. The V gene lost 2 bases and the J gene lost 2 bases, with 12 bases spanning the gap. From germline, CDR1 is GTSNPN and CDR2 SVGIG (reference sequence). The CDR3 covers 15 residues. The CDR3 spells CAWSMPAGTNEKLFF. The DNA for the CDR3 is TGTGCCTGGAGTATGCCCGCGGGCACTAATGAAAAACTGTTTTTT. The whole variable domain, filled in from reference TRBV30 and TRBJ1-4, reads SQTIHQWPATLVQPVGSPLSLECTVEGTSNPNLYWYRQAAGRGLQLLFYSVGIGQISSEVPQNLSASRPQDRQFILSSKKLLLSDSGFYLCAWSMPAGTNEKLFFGSGTQLSVL.

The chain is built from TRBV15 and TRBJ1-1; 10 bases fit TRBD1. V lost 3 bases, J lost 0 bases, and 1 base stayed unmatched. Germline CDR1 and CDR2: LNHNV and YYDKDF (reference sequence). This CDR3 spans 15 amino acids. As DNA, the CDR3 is TGTGCCACCAGCAGGGGACAGGGGATGAACACTGAAGCTTTCTTT. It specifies CATSRGQGMNTEAFF.

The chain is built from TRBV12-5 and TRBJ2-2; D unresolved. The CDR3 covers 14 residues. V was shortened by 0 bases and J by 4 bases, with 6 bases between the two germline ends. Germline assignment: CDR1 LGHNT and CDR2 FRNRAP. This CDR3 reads CASGLVLSTGELFF. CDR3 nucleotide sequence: TGTGCTAGTGGTTTGGTACTAAGCACCGGGGAGCTGTTTTTT. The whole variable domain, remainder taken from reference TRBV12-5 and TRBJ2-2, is DARVTQTPRHKVTEMGQEVTMRCQPILGHNTVFWYRQTMMQGLELLAYFRNRAPLDDSGMPKDRFSAEMPDATLATLKIQPSEPRDSAVYFCASGLVLSTGELFFGEGSRLTVL.

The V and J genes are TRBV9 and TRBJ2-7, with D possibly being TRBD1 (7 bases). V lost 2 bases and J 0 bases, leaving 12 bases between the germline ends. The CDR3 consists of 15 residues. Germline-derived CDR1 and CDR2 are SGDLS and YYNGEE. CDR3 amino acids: CASSVEGAASYEQYF. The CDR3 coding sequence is TGTGCCAGCAGCGTGGAGGGGGCGGCCTCCTACGAGCAGTACTTC.

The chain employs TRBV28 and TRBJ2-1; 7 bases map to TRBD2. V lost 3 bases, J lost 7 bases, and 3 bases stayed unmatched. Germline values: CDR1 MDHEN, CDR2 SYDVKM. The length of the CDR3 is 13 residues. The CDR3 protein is CASSFGLVNEQFF. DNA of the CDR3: TGTGCCAGCAGTTTCGGACTAGTGAATGAGCAGTTCTTC. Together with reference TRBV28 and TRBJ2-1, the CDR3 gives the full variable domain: DVKVTQSSRYLVKRTGEKVFLECVQDMDHENMFWYRQDPGLGLRLIYFSYDVKMKEKGDIPEGYSVSREKKERFSLILESASTNQTSMYLCASSFGLVNEQFFGPGTRLTVL.

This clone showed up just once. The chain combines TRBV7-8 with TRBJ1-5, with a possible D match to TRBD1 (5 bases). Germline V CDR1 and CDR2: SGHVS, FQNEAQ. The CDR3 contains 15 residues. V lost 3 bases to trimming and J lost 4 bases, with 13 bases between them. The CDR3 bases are TGTGCCAGCAGCTTTGACACCGGGGGGAATCAGCCCCAGCATTTT. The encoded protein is CASSFDTGGNQPQHF.

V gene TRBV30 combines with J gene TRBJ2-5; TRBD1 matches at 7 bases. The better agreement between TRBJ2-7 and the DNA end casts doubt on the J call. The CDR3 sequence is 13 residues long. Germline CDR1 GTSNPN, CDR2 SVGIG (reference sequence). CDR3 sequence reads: CAWVTGSGDEQYF. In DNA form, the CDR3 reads TGTGCCTGGGTGACAGGGTCTGGGGACGAGCAGTACTTC.